The 5 T cell receptor beta chains reported below all come from one sample, sequenced in a study of T-cell memory formation after mild COVID-19. TCRdb passed the 5' RACE reads through MiXCR, listing each CDR3 protein once. Counted here are 150,000 to 200,000 distinct CDR3 sequences, 16% occurring once; the ten biggest clones make up more than 2%. Source material: PBMCs or a T cell subset sorted from them (not recorded which). The receptors shown here come from an adult woman who had mild COVID-19 (a few samples of this study predate the infection). Cell type and time point are not known.

The chain is built from TRBV24-1 and TRBJ2-1, with D possibly being TRBD2 (6 bases). The CDR3 extends over 12 amino acids. Germline lookup yields CDR1 KGHDR and CDR2 SFDVKD. V lost 4 bases, J lost 13 bases, and 13 bases lay in between. CDR3 in amino acids: CATSEPSAVQFF. The CDR3 nucleotides are TGTGCCACCAGTGAGCCTAGCGCCGTACAGTTCTTC.

The chain carries TRBV7-9 and TRBJ2-3; the D call may be TRBD1 or TRBD2 (5 bases each). Looked up from germline, CDR1 is SEHNR and CDR2 is FQNEAQ (reference sequence). This CDR3 is 15 amino acids long. V lost 2 bases and J 2 bases, leaving 11 bases between the germline ends. CDR3 coding DNA: TGTGCCAGCAGCTTATCCGGGGCCCACACAGATACGCAGTATTTT. It translates to CASSLSGAHTDTQYF.

This clonotype was counted only a few times. The chain links TRBV10-3 to TRBJ1-1, with D possibly matching TRBD1 (5 bases). The CDR3 totals 15 residues. CDR1 is ENHRY, CDR2 SYGVKD, per germline. V was shortened by 10 bases and J by 3 bases, with 21 bases between the two germline ends. The CDR3 sequence is CATLGAGLEDTEAFF. The CDR3 coding sequence is TGTGCCACGCTTGGGGCAGGGCTGGAGGACACTGAAGCTTTCTTT.

This clonotype occurred a few times. The chain combines TRBV4-2 with TRBJ2-2; D is unresolved. The CDR3 loop spans 13 amino acids. CDR1 LGHNA and CDR2 YNFKEQ come from the germline V gene. V was cut by 1 base and J by 4 bases, with 4 bases left in between. The CDR3 coding sequence is TGTGCCAGCAGCCAAGGGGGCACCGGGGAGCTGTTTTTT. Amino acid sequence: CASSQGGTGELFF.

This clonotype occurred a few times. Germline is not matched at one junction end, which may reflect a read error. The chain employs TRBV15 and TRBJ1-1; D is ambiguous. The CDR3 extends over 15 amino acids. Germline lookup yields CDR1 LNHNV and CDR2 YYDKDF (reference sequence). CDR3 nucleotides: TGTGCCACCAGCTGGGGAGGACTGGCGGGCACTGAAGTTTTCTTT. This codes for CATSWGGLAGTEVFF.